This TCR beta chain was sequenced for a study of blood T cells in healthy people across ages. Regarding the study as a whole: Per million T cells, the diversity of TCR beta decreased roughly linearly as age advanced.

V was clipped by 6 bases and J by 5 bases, with 19 bases between them. Germline lookup yields CDR1 MNHEY and CDR2 SVGAGI. CDR3 length: 15 amino acids. This clonotype was counted only a few times. Its specificity is unknown. Healthy Caucasian individuals from Russia aged roughly 6 to 95 were enrolled as donors. Each individual donor underwent a draw of about 11 milliliters of peripheral blood. Total RNA was isolated from each sample in quantities of at least 5 micrograms. A second roughly 7 to 12 cycle PCR used barcoded and J-beta primers. A single record per CDR3 protein comes from TCRdb applying MiXCR to the 5' RACE reads. The sample has over a million distinct CDR3 sequences, 35% to 45% seen once; the top ten hold under 5%.

The TCR was taken from a woman between 18 and 30 years old in good health. Sequenced input: blood. The chain has TRBV6-5 and TRBJ2-5; no reliable D call. CDR3 sequence: CASRSPAKGRETQYF. CDR3 DNA: TGTGCCAGCAGGTCACCCGCAAAGGGCCGGGAGACCCAGTACTTC.